One and the same sample provided the 17 T cell receptor beta chains below, sequenced in a study of lymphopenia after photon versus proton radiotherapy. Generated by immunoSEQ multiplex PCR, the TCRdb table keeps only in-frame clones and is missing some. This sample has over 55,000 clones, with over 70% found just once. Sequencing was performed on peripheral blood, taken from a patient treated with proton-based radiotherapy. These receptors originate from an elderly man with esophageal cancer.

The chain recombines TRBV10-3 with TRBJ2-5; the D gene is possibly TRBD1 (5 bases). The CDR3 spans 13 residues. Germline V gene data show CDR1 as ENHRY and CDR2 as SYGVKD. Trimming cost V 7 bases and J 8 bases, with 17 bases left between them. CDR3 in amino acids: CAIKGDRTLTQYF. The DNA for the CDR3 is TGTGCCATCAAAGGGGATAGGACGTTAACCCAGTACTTC.

This CDR3 reads CASSYALDRGNEQFF. DNA of the CDR3: TGTGCCAGCAGTTACGCGCTGGACAGGGGTAATGAGCAGTTCTTC. This sequence joins TRBV6-5 and TRBJ2-1; 9 bases match TRBD1. The CDR3 covers 15 residues. CDR1 is MNHEY and CDR2 is SVGAGI in the germline V gene. J gave up 7 bases and V 2 bases, and 6 bases lay outside the gene matches.

The genes are TRBV28 and TRBJ2-3, with D perhaps matching TRBD2 (5 bases). CDR3 size: 15 residues. Per the germline V gene, CDR1 is MDHEN and CDR2 is SYDVKM. Trimming cost V 1 base and J 0 bases, with 8 bases left between them. The CDR3 sequence is CASSLFGGSTDTQYF. CDR3 sequence (DNA): TGTGCCAGCAGTTTATTCGGCGGGAGCACAGATACGCAGTATTTT.

This clone was seen a single time. This chain links TRBV19 with TRBJ1-2, with D maybe TRBD1 (6 bases). Germline-derived CDR1 and CDR2 are LNHDA and SQIVND (reference sequence). The V end lost 1 base, the J end lost 4 bases, and 13 bases lay between the germline ends. This CDR3 has 15 amino acids. CDR3: CASSIGTGSSYGYTF. The CDR3 bases are TGTGCCAGTAGTATAGGAACAGGGTCATCCTATGGCTACACCTTC. The full variable domain, its missing parts supplied by reference TRBV19 and TRBJ1-2, is DGGITQSPKYLFRKEGQNVTLSCEQNLNHDAMYWYRQDPGQGLRLIYYSQIVNDFQKGDIAEGYSVSREKKESFPLTVTSAQKNPTAFYLCASSIGTGSSYGYTFGSGTRLTVV.

This chain joins TRBV7-9 and TRBJ1-5, with a weak D call TRBD1 (6 bases). V was trimmed by 4 bases and J by 5 bases, leaving 18 bases between them. The length of the CDR3 is 16 residues. The germline V gene encodes CDR1 SEHNR and CDR2 FQNEAQ (reference sequence). CDR3 DNA: TGTGCCAGCAGCTCCGCGACTACAGGGCGGGATCAGCCCCAGCATTTT. Translating gives CASSSATTGRDQPQHF.

This clone was seen a handful of times. The CDR3 DNA is TGTGCCAGCAGCTTTAGCGGGAGAGGGGAGCTGTTTTTT. Its protein is CASSFSGRGELFF. This chain connects TRBV7-9 to TRBJ2-2, with 9 bases matching TRBD2. The germline gives CDR1 SEHNR, CDR2 FQNEAQ (reference sequence). This CDR3 region has 13 residues. Germline trimming cut 3 bases from V and 8 bases from J; bases unmatched to any gene: 1.

The chain has TRBV27 and TRBJ2-2; D remains unclear. The CDR3 contains 14 residues. Germline V gives CDR1 MNHEY, CDR2 SMNVEV (reference sequence). V was trimmed by 5 bases and J by 5 bases, leaving 12 bases between them. This CDR3 reads CASSIQISTGELFF. Written as DNA, the CDR3 is TGTGCCAGCAGTATCCAAATCTCGACCGGGGAGCTGTTTTTT.

The rearrangement joins TRBV15 to TRBJ2-7; possibly TRBD1 or TRBD2 for D (5 bases each). This CDR3 has 16 amino acids. CDR1 is LNHNV and CDR2 is YYDKDF in the germline V gene (reference sequence). V lost 0 bases and J 2 bases, leaving 14 bases between the germline ends. CDR3 in amino acids: CATSRDNWGPTYEQYF. The CDR3 bases are TGTGCCACCAGCAGAGATAATTGGGGACCGACCTACGAGCAGTACTTC.

This clone is deemed medium-sized. The V and J genes are TRBV25-1 and TRBJ2-1; D may be TRBD1 (6 bases). Germline lookup yields CDR1 MGHDK and CDR2 SYGVNS. This CDR3 is 13 amino acids long. V lost 5 bases to trimming and J lost 3 bases, with 8 bases between them. In nucleotides, the CDR3 is TGTGCCAGCAGTTACAGGGACTACAATGAGCAGTTCTTC. Encoded protein: CASSYRDYNEQFF.

The chain links TRBV19 to TRBJ2-1; 10 bases fit TRBD2. The V gene's germline CDR1 is LNHDA and CDR2 SQIVND (reference sequence). The CDR3 length is 19 residues. V trimming: 4 bases; J trimming: 1 base; junction bases outside the gene matches: 13. Here the CDR3 reads CASSKAKGAGGSSYNEQFF. In DNA, the CDR3 is TGTGCCAGTAGTAAAGCTAAGGGAGCGGGAGGGTCGTCCTACAATGAGCAGTTCTTC.

The chain combines TRBV7-9 with TRBJ1-2, with a tentative D call TRBD1 (5 bases). Per the germline V gene, CDR1 is SEHNR and CDR2 is FQNEAQ (reference sequence). This CDR3 is 13 amino acids long. The V and J ends lost 6 bases and 4 bases respectively, with 12 bases between them. Here the CDR3 reads CASRPGHFYGYTF. As DNA, the CDR3 is TGTGCCAGCAGGCCAGGACATTTCTATGGCTACACCTTC.

This sequence joins TRBV11-2 and TRBJ1-5; D possibly corresponds to TRBD1 (5 bases). The CDR3 is made up of 15 amino acids. Trimming removed 1 base at V and 0 bases at J, with 7 bases between. The germline CDR1 and CDR2 sequences are SGHAT and FQNNGV. CDR3 in amino acids: CASSLGQTSNQPQHF. The CDR3, as DNA: TGTGCCAGCAGCTTAGGACAGACTAGCAATCAGCCCCAGCATTTT.

Here the CDR3 reads CASSPPGRSSYNSPLHF. DNA for the CDR3: TGTGCCAGCTCACCACCGGGACGGAGCTCCTATAATTCACCCCTCCACTTT. The genes are TRBV18 and TRBJ1-6; the D gene is possibly TRBD1 (5 bases). Germline CDR1 reads KGHSH; CDR2 reads LQKENI. Trimming pared 0 bases from V and 0 bases from J, leaving 9 bases between. This CDR3 has 17 amino acids. The whole variable domain, filled in from reference TRBV18 and TRBJ1-6, reads NAGVMQNPRHLVRRRGQEARLRCSPMKGHSHVYWYRQLPEEGLKFMVYLQKENIIDESGMPKERFSAEFPKEGPSILRIQQVVRGDSAAYFCASSPPGRSSYNSPLHFGNGTRLTVT.

Concerning this clone itself: The same CDR3 also results from other DNA sequences found in this sample. The chain joins TRBV19 to TRBJ2-7, with 7 bases lining up with TRBD1. The CDR3 totals 14 residues. Unmatched junction bases numbered 9, after V lost 5 bases and J lost 5 bases. Germline CDR1 is LNHDA and CDR2 is SQIVND (reference sequence). This CDR3 reads CASSRDRDGHEQYF. The CDR3 coding sequence is TGTGCCAGTAGTCGCGACAGGGACGGCCACGAGCAGTACTTC.

This clone appeared once. The rearrangement joins TRBV6-6 to TRBJ2-3, with 10 bases lining up with TRBD2. With V trimmed by 8 bases and J by 4 bases, 9 bases remained unmatched. Germline CDR1 MNHNY, CDR2 SVGAGI (reference sequence). This CDR3 has 15 amino acids. The CDR3 bases are TGTGCCAGCTCTTCCTTAGCGGGGGGTTCAGATACGCAGTATTTT. Its translation is CASSSLAGGSDTQYF.

The chain couples TRBV9 to TRBJ2-2; 10 bases line up with TRBD1. V was pared by 4 bases and J by 5 bases, with 8 bases of the junction left unmatched. The CDR3 is made up of 16 amino acids. From germline, CDR1 is SGDLS and CDR2 YYNGEE. The CDR3 DNA reads TGTGCCAGCAGCAAAACCGGGACAGGGGTGACCGGGGAGCTGTTTTTT. Translation: CASSKTGTGVTGELFF.

The chain combines TRBV7-8 with TRBJ2-7, with D perhaps TRBD2 (7 bases). From germline, CDR1 is SGHVS and CDR2 FQNEAQ. The CDR3 runs 15 residues. Trimming removed 5 bases from V and 4 bases from J, with 18 bases in between. The CDR3 reads CASSQGGGEQYEQYF. DNA of the CDR3: TGTGCCAGCAGCCAAGGGGGGGGAGAGCAATACGAGCAGTACTTC.